The text below deals with one TCR beta chain. This sample is drawn from a study of technical replicates of blood from several donors. The method was immunoSEQ multiplex PCR; TCRdb's version includes in-frame clones alone and lacks a portion of them. The sample yields more than 60,000 clones, around 94% seen once. In germline, CDR1 is SGHKS, CDR2 YYEKEE (reference sequence). CDR3 length equals 14 residues. The V segment lost 5 bases and the J segment 3 bases; nucleotides outside the gene matches: 4. V gene TRBV5-5 combines with J gene TRBJ1-4; 7 positions match TRBD1. Sample: T cells isolated from PBMCs. The sequence was obtained from a human donor in good health. The CDR3 DNA reads as TGTGCCAGCAGTCGGGGACAGCCTAATGAAAAACTGTTTTTT. Protein product: CASSRGQPNEKLFF.